The sequence of this TCR beta chain was determined in a study of blood T cell repertoires in COVID-19. The wider study: The United States, Italy and Spain were the sources of the acute and convalescent COVID-19 samples. The analysed material was cDNA or gDNA that came from T cells, B-cell-depleted T cells, or PBMCs.

The CDR3 has 17 amino acids. Under the authors' procedure: Estimation of nucleated cell counts relied on the amplification of reference gene primers. The data were produced by immunoSEQ multiplex PCR, yet TCRdb's version contains in-frame clones alone and is incomplete. Clone size and the V and J calls come from that table; the DNA yielded D and trimming. The table shows fewer than 500,000 clones, with around 89% occurring only once. This clone was seen only once. The receptor was isolated from a woman aged 25 to 39 with acute or convalescent COVID-19. This chain uses TRBV7-5 with TRBJ2-7; the DNA was not used to check the table's D call, TRBD1. TRBV7-5 is annotated as a pseudogene. The sample comprised peripheral blood. The CDR3 loop is CARSRIMTVLGSYEQYF. In DNA, the CDR3 is TGTGCCAGAAGCCGAATAATGACAGTACTTGGGTCCTACGAGCAGTACTTC.